A selection of T cell receptor beta chains follows, all from one sample in a study of blood T cells in healthy people across ages. TCRdb reanalysed the 5' RACE reads using MiXCR and keeps one entry per CDR3 protein. The table records over a million distinct CDR3 sequences, 42% of them present only once. The sample comprised blood. Receptors were obtained from a woman aged 18-29 years in good health. The CDR3 runs from the conserved cysteine through the conserved F or W. D genes are given only for firm matches. A row's size may be missing; if present it is once, few, many or a size class.

len	d_gene	v_gene	j_gene	abundance	CDR3nt	CDR3aa
15	-	TRBV20-1	TRBJ2-3	-	TGCAGTGCTTCACCCGGGACTGTTCCCACAGATACGCAGTATTTT	CSASPGTVPTDTQYF
13	-	TRBV12-3/TRBV12-4	TRBJ2-3	-	TGTGCCAGCAGTTTACCAGTCTCAGATACGCAGTATTTT	CASSLPVSDTQYF
12	-	TRBV20-1	TRBJ2-2	-	TGCAGTGCTTTCACAGGGTTGGGGGAGCTGTTTTTT	CSAFTGLGELFF
13	TRBD1	TRBV3-1	TRBJ2-7	-	TGTGCCAGCAGCGGACAGGAATACTACGAGCAGTACTTC	CASSGQEYYEQYF
12	TRBD1	TRBV7-9	TRBJ2-7	many	TGTGCCAGCAGCCACACAGGGGACGAGCAGTACTTC	CASSHTGDEQYF
12	-	TRBV6-6	TRBJ1-2	few	TGTGCCAGCAGTTACCACAGCTATGGCTACACCTTC	CASSYHSYGYTF
16	-	TRBV4-3	TRBJ1-3	few	TGCGCCAGCAGCCGCACCCTCGACAGCTCTGGAAACACCATATATTTT	CASSRTLDSSGNTIYF
14	TRBD1	TRBV6-2/TRBV6-3	TRBJ1-2	many	TGTGCCAGCAGTCACCCGGGACAGGGAATTGGCTACACCTTC	CASSHPGQGIGYTF
17	TRBD2	TRBV27	TRBJ2-3	-	TGTGCCAGCAGTTTATACATAGCGGGGGGCCCCTCAGATACGCAGTATTTT	CASSLYIAGGPSDTQYF
13	-	TRBV5-1	TRBJ1-2	-	TGCGCCAGCAGCTTGGTGCTAGACTATGGCTACACCTTC	CASSLVLDYGYTF